The 11 T cell receptor beta chains below come from one sample, sequenced in a study of shared clonotypes between healthy human individuals (dated by TCRdb to about 2020). Library preparation was by the immunoSEQ multiplex PCR assay. Here the immuneACCESS table is served through TCRdb, limited to in-frame sequences with V and J called. Missing clones are a known gap in these copies; in checked studies unresolved V genes cover under half, and the rest lacks a known reason. For this sample there are roughly 2 million clones; over 85% appear just once. The top ten clonotypes cover under 0.15% of the sample. Sequencing was performed on naive CD4+ T cells sorted from blood. The intended sense of this specimen's cell subset or site label: CD45RA+ positively selected. Receptors were obtained from a man aged 18 to 29 in good health.

V is TRBV5-4 and J is TRBJ1-6; tentative D call: TRBD1 (5 bases). The length of the CDR3 is 15 residues. The germline CDR1 and CDR2 sequences are SGHNT and YYREEE (reference sequence). Between the trimmed V and J ends, which lost 6 bases and 7 bases, there was a span of 17 bases. The CDR3 here is CASTDSGGGNSPLHF. The CDR3 DNA reads as TGTGCCAGCACCGATTCCGGGGGTGGAAATTCACCCCTCCACTTT.

V gene TRBV11-2 combines with J gene TRBJ2-7, with 11 bases that match TRBD1. This CDR3 comprises 16 residues. Per germline, CDR1 SGHAT and CDR2 FQNNGV. J gave up 4 bases and V 2 bases, and 7 bases lay outside the gene matches. In DNA form, the CDR3 reads TGTGCCAGCAGCTTAACCCCGGACAGGGGGCCTTACGAGCAGTACTTC. Encoded protein: CASSLTPDRGPYEQYF. Complete variable domain (other parts from reference TRBV11-2 and TRBJ2-7): EAGVAQSPRYKIIEKRQSVAFWCNPISGHATLYWYQQILGQGPKLLIQFQNNGVVDDSQLPKDRFSAERLKGVDSTLKIQPAKLEDSAVYLCASSLTPDRGPYEQYFGPGTRLTVT.

J is TRBJ1-2 and V is TRBV5-4; no clear D gene. The ends were cut back, 0 bases at V and 2 bases at J, with 11 bases in the middle. Looked up from germline, CDR1 is SGHNT and CDR2 is YYREEE (reference sequence). This CDR3 is built from 15 residues. The CDR3 here is CASSLEPQANYGYTF. The CDR3 DNA follows: TGTGCCAGCAGCTTGGAGCCTCAGGCAAACTATGGCTACACCTTC.

This chain uses TRBV30 with TRBJ1-4, with D unclear. This CDR3 region has 12 residues. V lost 5 bases to trimming and J lost 4 bases, with 8 bases between them. Germline CDR1 is GTSNPN and CDR2 is SVGIG (reference sequence). The CDR3: CAWQKNNEKLFF. In DNA form, the CDR3 reads TGTGCCTGGCAGAAGAATAATGAAAAACTGTTTTTT.

The chain employs TRBV1 and TRBJ1-4. TRBV1 is shown as a pseudogene. The CDR3 contains 22 residues. The CDR3 DNA sequence: TGCACCAGCAGCCAGCTCCCGACGGGGGGGCCCTCAAGACTTGCAACTAATGAAAAACTGTTTTTT. Residues: CTSSQLPTGGPSRLATNEKLFF.

About this clone itself: At one end the junction does not follow the germline gene, possibly because of a read error. V and J are TRBV7-7 and TRBJ2-2; D might be TRBD2 (6 bases). There are 16 residues in the CDR3. Germline CDR1 and CDR2: SSHAT and FNYEAQ (reference sequence). CDR3 region: CASSLGAGLGTGELFF. CDR3 coding DNA: TGTGCTAGCAGCTTAGGCGCGGGGCTCGGCACCGGGGAGCTGTTTTTT.

This chain connects TRBV6-1 to TRBJ2-2; tentative D call: TRBD1 (7 bases). In germline, CDR1 is MNHNS, CDR2 SASEGT. V shed 4 bases and J shed 5 bases, with 14 bases lying between them. This CDR3 region has 15 residues. The DNA of the CDR3 is TGTGCCAGCAGTGTCTTCCAGGGGGGTACCGGGGAGCTGTTTTTT. Translated, it gives CASSVFQGGTGELFF.

Note on this clone: A much larger clone sits a single nucleotide away, making a read error possible. Additional DNA sequences in this sample encode the identical CDR3. The V and J genes are TRBV28 and TRBJ1-5; D is undetermined. Germline loops: CDR1 MDHEN, CDR2 SYDVKM. CDR3 size: 15 residues. CDR3 residues: CASSSSRRSNQPQHF. CDR3 nucleotides: TGTGCCAGCAGTTCGTCACGGAGAAGCAACCAGCCCCAGCATTTT.

V usage is TRBV28 and J usage is TRBJ1-1; 8 nucleotides match TRBD1. The germline gives CDR1 MDHEN, CDR2 SYDVKM. The J segment lost 7 bases and the V segment lost 6 bases, leaving 10 bases of the junction unmatched. The CDR3 loop spans 14 amino acids. CDR3 DNA sequence: TGTGCCAGCAGATCCGGGACAGGATCGGGTGAAGCTTTCTTT. Translating gives CASRSGTGSGEAFF.

The J gene is TRBJ2-7, the V gene TRBV28; TRBD1 agrees at 8 bases. The germline gives CDR1 MDHEN, CDR2 SYDVKM. J gave up 7 bases and V 2 bases, and 10 bases lay outside the gene matches. The CDR3 totals 15 residues. In DNA form, the CDR3 reads TGTGCCAGCAGTTTACTTTCGGCAGGGGGCGGGGAGCAGTACTTC. Residues: CASSLLSAGGGEQYF. Full variable domain (rest looked up from reference TRBV28 and TRBJ2-7): DVKVTQSSRYLVKRTGEKVFLECVQDMDHENMFWYRQDPGLGLRLIYFSYDVKMKEKGDIPEGYSVSREKKERFSLILESASTNQTSMYLCASSLLSAGGGEQYFGPGTRLTVT.

Notes on this clone: One end of the junction is discordant with germline, which a read error may explain. This chain joins TRBV7-7 and TRBJ1-3, with D tentatively TRBD1 (5 bases). The CDR3 length is 18 residues. Per germline, CDR1 SSHAT and CDR2 FNYEAQ (reference sequence). The CDR3 sequence: CASSRHPPGTDSGNTIYF. The CDR3 nucleotides are TGTGCTAGCAGCCGCCACCCGCCAGGGACCGACTCTGGAAACACCATATATTTT.